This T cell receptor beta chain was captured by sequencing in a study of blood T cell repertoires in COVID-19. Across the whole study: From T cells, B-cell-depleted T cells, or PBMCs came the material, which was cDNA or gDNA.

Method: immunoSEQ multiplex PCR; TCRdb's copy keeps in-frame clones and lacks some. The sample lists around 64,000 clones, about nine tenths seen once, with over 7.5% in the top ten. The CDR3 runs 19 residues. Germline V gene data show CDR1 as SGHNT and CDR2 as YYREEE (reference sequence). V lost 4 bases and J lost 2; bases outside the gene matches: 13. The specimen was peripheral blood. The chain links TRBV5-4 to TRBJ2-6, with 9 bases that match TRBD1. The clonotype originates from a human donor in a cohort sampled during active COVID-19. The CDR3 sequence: CASSPVIGTGPPGANVLTF. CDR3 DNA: TGTGCCAGCAGCCCCGTTATTGGGACAGGGCCGCCTGGGGCCAACGTCCTGACTTTC.